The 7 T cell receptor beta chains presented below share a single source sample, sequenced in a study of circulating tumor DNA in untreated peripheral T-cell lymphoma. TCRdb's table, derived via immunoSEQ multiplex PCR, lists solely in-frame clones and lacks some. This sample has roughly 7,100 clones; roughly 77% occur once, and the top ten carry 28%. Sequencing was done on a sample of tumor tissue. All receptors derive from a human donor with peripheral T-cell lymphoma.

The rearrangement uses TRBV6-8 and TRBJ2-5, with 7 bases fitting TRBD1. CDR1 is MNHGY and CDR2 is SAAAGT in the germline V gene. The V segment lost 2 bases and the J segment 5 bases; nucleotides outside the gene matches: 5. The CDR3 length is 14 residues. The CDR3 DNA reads TGTGCCAGCAGTTACCTAACAGGGGTTGAGACCCAGTACTTC. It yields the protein CASSYLTGVETQYF.

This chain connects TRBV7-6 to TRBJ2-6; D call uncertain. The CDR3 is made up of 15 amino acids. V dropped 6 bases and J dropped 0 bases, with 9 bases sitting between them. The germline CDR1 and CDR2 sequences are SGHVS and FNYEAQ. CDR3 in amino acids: CASSFRTSGANVLTF. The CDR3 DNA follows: TGTGCCAGCAGTTTTCGAACCTCTGGGGCCAACGTCCTGACTTTC. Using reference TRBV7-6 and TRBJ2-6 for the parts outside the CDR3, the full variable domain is GAGVSQSPRYKVTKRGQDVALRCDPISGHVSLYWYRQALGQGPEFLTYFNYEAQQDKSGLPNDRFSAERPEGSISTLTIQRTEQRDSAMYRCASSFRTSGANVLTFGAGSRLTVL.

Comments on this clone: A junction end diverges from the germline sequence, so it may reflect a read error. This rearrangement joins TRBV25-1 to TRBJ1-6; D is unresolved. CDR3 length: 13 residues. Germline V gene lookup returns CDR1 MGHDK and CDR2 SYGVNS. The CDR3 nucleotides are TGTGCCAGCAATGAAAGGGTGGATTCACCCCTCCACTTT. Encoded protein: CASNERVDSPLHF.

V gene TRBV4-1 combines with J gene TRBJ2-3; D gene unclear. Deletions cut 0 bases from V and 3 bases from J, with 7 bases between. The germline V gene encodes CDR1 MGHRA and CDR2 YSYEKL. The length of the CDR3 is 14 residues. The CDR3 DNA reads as TGCGCCAGCAGCCAAGAAAGGAATACAGATACGCAGTATTTT. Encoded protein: CASSQERNTDTQYF.

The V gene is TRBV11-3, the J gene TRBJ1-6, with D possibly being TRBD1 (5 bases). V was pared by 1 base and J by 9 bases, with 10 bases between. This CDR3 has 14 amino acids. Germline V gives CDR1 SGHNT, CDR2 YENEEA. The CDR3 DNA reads TGTGCCAGCAGCTTAGGGGACGTGTCTTCACCCCTCCACTTT. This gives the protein CASSLGDVSSPLHF.

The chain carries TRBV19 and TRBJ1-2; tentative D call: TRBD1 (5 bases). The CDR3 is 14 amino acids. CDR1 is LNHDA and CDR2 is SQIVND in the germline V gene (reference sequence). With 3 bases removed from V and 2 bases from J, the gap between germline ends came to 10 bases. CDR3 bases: TGTGCCAGTAGTATGGGGGGATCCAACTATGGCTACACCTTC. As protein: CASSMGGSNYGYTF. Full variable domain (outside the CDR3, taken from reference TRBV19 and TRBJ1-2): DGGITQSPKYLFRKEGQNVTLSCEQNLNHDAMYWYRQDPGQGLRLIYYSQIVNDFQKGDIAEGYSVSREKKESFPLTVTSAQKNPTAFYLCASSMGGSNYGYTFGSGTRLTVV.

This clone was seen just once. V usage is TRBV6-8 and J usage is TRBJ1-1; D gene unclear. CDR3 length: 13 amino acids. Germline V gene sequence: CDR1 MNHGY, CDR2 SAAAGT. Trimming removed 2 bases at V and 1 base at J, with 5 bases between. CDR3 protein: CASSYQENTEAFF. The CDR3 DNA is TGTGCCAGCAGTTACCAGGAGAACACTGAAGCTTTCTTT.